A single sample is the source of the 16 T cell receptor beta chains below, sequenced in a study. TCRdb fed the RT-PCR reads into MiXCR, producing one record per CDR3 protein. Found here are more than 600,000 distinct CDR3 sequences, over 12% of them singletons; the top ten hold 3.6%. The sequenced sample consisted of memory CD4+ T cells from blood. These receptor sequences come from a female donor in good health, serving as a healthy control.

This clonotype was recorded many times. The chain has TRBV5-6 and TRBJ2-6; no clear D. The germline V gene has CDR1 SGHDT and CDR2 YYEEEE. The CDR3 extends over 14 amino acids. Trimming removed 3 bases at V and 0 bases at J, with 4 bases between. The CDR3 loop is CASSSSSGANVLTF. CDR3 DNA sequence: TGTGCCAGCAGCTCAAGCTCTGGGGCCAACGTCCTGACTTTC.

The CDR3 region has the DNA TGCAGTGCAGCCGGGGGCAGGGGGCGCACAGATACGCAGTATTTT. Translated: CSAAGGRGRTDTQYF. The chain has TRBV20-1 and TRBJ2-3, with 8 nucleotides matching TRBD1. The germline V gene has CDR1 DFQATT and CDR2 SNEGSKA (reference sequence). The CDR3 contains 15 residues. The V segment lost 6 bases and the J segment 1 base; nucleotides outside the gene matches: 9.

To note about this clonotype: A much larger clone differs from this one at a single base, so this may be a read error. The chain employs TRBV5-5 and TRBJ1-1, with D perhaps matching TRBD1 (6 bases). V was shortened by 5 bases and J by 8 bases, with 25 bases between the two germline ends. This CDR3 has 16 amino acids. Germline values: CDR1 SGHKS, CDR2 YYEKEE (reference sequence). The CDR3 loop is CASRSWSGQWGLEAFF. The CDR3 nucleotides read TGTGCCAGCAGATCCTGGTCCGGACAGTGGGGATTGGAAGCTTTCTTT.

The chain employs TRBV7-9 and TRBJ2-1; 7 nucleotides agree with TRBD2. Germline trimming cut 1 base from V and 8 bases from J; bases unmatched to any gene: 11. This CDR3 has 16 residues. Looked up from germline, CDR1 is SEHNR and CDR2 is FQNEAQ (reference sequence). The CDR3 DNA follows: TGTGCCAGCAGCTTAGTTGGGCTAGCGGTGGGGGATGAGCAGTTCTTC. Encoded protein: CASSLVGLAVGDEQFF.

There are many counts of this clonotype. The gene calls are TRBV7-9 and TRBJ1-2, with D possibly TRBD1 on 5 matching bases. The CDR3 totals 13 residues. The V gene lost 3 bases and the J gene lost 3 bases, with 8 bases spanning the gap. CDR1 is SEHNR, CDR2 FQNEAQ, per germline (reference sequence). The CDR3 nucleotides read TGTGCCAGCAGCTTTGGGGGTCACTATGGCTACACCTTC. This translates into CASSFGGHYGYTF.

CDR3 nucleotides: TGTGCCACCAGTGATACCCAGGGGTACCAAGAGACCCAGTACTTC. It specifies CATSDTQGYQETQYF. The chain carries TRBV24-1 and TRBJ2-5; TRBD1 is a possible D gene (6 bases). The CDR3 sequence is 15 residues long. Trimming cost V 3 bases and J 0 bases, with 10 bases left between them. Per germline, CDR1 KGHDR and CDR2 SFDVKD.

This clonotype was seen more than once but under ten times. V usage is TRBV12-5 and J usage is TRBJ1-1, with D hard to call. Per germline, CDR1 LGHNT and CDR2 FRNRAP. Trimming shortened V by 0 bases and J by 4 bases, and 21 bases separated the two germline ends. The CDR3 has 18 amino acids. DNA of the CDR3: TGTGCTAGTGGTTTGGTACTCTTGGGATATGGCCTTACCACTGAAGCTTTCTTT. As protein: CASGLVLLGYGLTTEAFF.

The rearrangement joins TRBV7-9 to TRBJ1-5; D perhaps matches TRBD1 (5 bases). The V gene lost 5 bases and the J gene lost 0 bases, with 17 bases spanning the gap. This CDR3 spans 17 amino acids. Germline V gives CDR1 SEHNR, CDR2 FQNEAQ (reference sequence). The CDR3 region is CASSPGDGGASNQPQHF. The DNA of the CDR3 is TGTGCCAGCAGCCCCGGGGACGGCGGAGCTAGCAATCAGCCCCAGCATTTT.

The chain recombines TRBV20-1 with TRBJ1-6; 10 bases fit TRBD1. Trimming removed 0 bases from V and 10 bases from J; junction bases left unmatched: 9. The CDR3 spans 16 residues. Germline V lookup: CDR1 DFQATT, CDR2 SNEGSKA (reference sequence). The CDR3 DNA reads TGCAGTGCTAGAGAGGACAGGGGGAAGGTTGGCTCACCCCTCCACTTT. Translated, it gives CSAREDRGKVGSPLHF.

This clonotype was seen a few times. The V and J genes are TRBV6-2 or TRBV6-3 and TRBJ2-7; the match to TRBD2 covers 7 bases. This CDR3 contains 16 residues. The V gene end was trimmed by 5 bases and the J gene end by 3 bases; junction bases not matched to a gene: 13. Per the germline V gene, CDR1 is MNHEY and CDR2 is SVGEGT. The CDR3 here is CASSPPSVAGYYEQYF. CDR3 coding DNA: TGTGCCAGCAGTCCCCCCTCTGTAGCGGGTTACTACGAGCAGTACTTC.

This rearrangement joins TRBV5-6 to TRBJ2-1; TRBD2 aligns across 9 bases. The germline CDR1 and CDR2 sequences are SGHDT and YYEEEE. The ends lost 4 bases at V and 7 bases at J; junction bases unmatched: 9. The CDR3 length is 15 residues. CDR3 nucleotide sequence: TGTGCCAGCAGCCCTAGCGGGATAGGTAGAAATGAGCAGTTCTTC. It is translated as CASSPSGIGRNEQFF.

The chain uses TRBV5-8 and TRBJ2-1, with 13 bases fitting TRBD2. The germline V gene encodes CDR1 SGHTS and CDR2 YDEGEE. The CDR3 has 16 amino acids. V shed 4 bases and J 9 bases; nucleotides not matched to a gene: 10. For the CDR3, the DNA is TGTGCCAGCAGCCGGGCTACGGGACTAGCGGGACGTGAGCAGTTCTTC. The encoded protein is CASSRATGLAGREQFF. Variable domain in full (rest from reference TRBV5-8 and TRBJ2-1): EAGVTQSPTHLIKTRGQQATLRCSPISGHTSVYWYQQALGLGLQFLLWYDEGEERNRGNFPPRFSGRQFPNYSSELNVNALELEDSALYLCASSRATGLAGREQFFGPGTRLTVL.

The V and J genes are TRBV5-1 and TRBJ2-7; no reliable D call. Germline lookup yields CDR1 SGHRS and CDR2 YFSETQ. The CDR3 length is 13 residues. V gave up 0 bases and J gave up 6 bases, with 10 bases separating them. The CDR3 sequence is CASSLGASGEQYF. The CDR3 DNA reads as TGCGCCAGCAGCTTGGGGGCATCGGGCGAGCAGTACTTC.

This clonotype was observed a handful of times. This sequence joins TRBV6-5 and TRBJ1-6; D not resolved. This CDR3 spans 13 amino acids. Per germline, CDR1 MNHEY and CDR2 SVGAGI. V lost 8 bases to trimming and J lost 8 bases, with 13 bases between them. In nucleotides, the CDR3 is TGTGCCAGCGGAAACGTACTCGATTCACCCCTCCACTTT. Amino acid sequence: CASGNVLDSPLHF.

The chain couples TRBV5-1 to TRBJ2-3; TRBD2 aligns across 11 bases. Germline V gene sequence: CDR1 SGHRS, CDR2 YFSETQ. Trimming cost V 1 base and J 3 bases; bases outside gene matches: 10. The CDR3 loop spans 18 amino acids. CDR3 in DNA: TGCGCCAGCAGCTTGAACCCTAGCGGGGGGCTAGGGACAGATACGCAGTATTTT. Protein product: CASSLNPSGGLGTDTQYF.

The chain uses TRBV7-8 and TRBJ1-1; no reliable D call. Trimming cost V 0 bases and J 6 bases, with 8 bases left between them. This CDR3 is 13 amino acids long. Germline-derived CDR1 and CDR2 are SGHVS and FQNEAQ. In DNA form, the CDR3 reads TGTGCCAGCAGCTTAGCAGGGTTGGCTGAAGCTTTCTTT. It specifies CASSLAGLAEAFF.